This T cell receptor beta chain was captured in a study of graft-versus-host responses after intestinal transplantation. Study at large: Multivisceral, liver-intestinal, or isolated intestinal transplants were performed in recipients.

General observations from the study: GvH clones appeared in recipient marrow, some first in ileum or blood. Early post-transplant HvG declines were associated with peak circulating GvH clone levels.

For this clone: Antigen: not known.

Germline trimming cut 5 bases from V and 5 bases from J; bases unmatched to any gene: 18. The CDR3 is made up of 17 amino acids. CDR1 is SGHTA and CDR2 is FQGNSA in the germline V gene. Indicated time point: postoperative day 105 after intestinal transplantation (dayNNNN = postoperative day). Sequencing was performed with immunoSEQ multiplex PCR; in TCRdb, only in-frame clones are kept and a portion is missing. The profile shows more than 9,500 clones, approximately 90% of them singletons. V gene TRBV7-2 combines with J gene TRBJ2-7, with 7 bases fitting TRBD2. The TCR comes from a human patient who received an intestinal transplant, so some T cells may come from the graft donor. Source: PBMCs, taken 105 days after intestinal transplantation. CDR3 in DNA: TGTGCCAGCAGCCGCCCTCTAGCGCGGGAGTCGAGCCACGAGCAGTACTTC. Its protein product is CASSRPLARESSHEQYF. Using reference TRBV7-2 and TRBJ2-7 for the parts outside the CDR3, the full variable domain is GAGVSQSPSNKVTEKGKDVELRCDPISGHTALYWYRQSLGQGLEFLIYFQGNSAPDKSGLPSDRFSAERTGGSVSTLTIQRTQQEDSAVYLCASSRPLARESSHEQYFGPGTRLTVT.